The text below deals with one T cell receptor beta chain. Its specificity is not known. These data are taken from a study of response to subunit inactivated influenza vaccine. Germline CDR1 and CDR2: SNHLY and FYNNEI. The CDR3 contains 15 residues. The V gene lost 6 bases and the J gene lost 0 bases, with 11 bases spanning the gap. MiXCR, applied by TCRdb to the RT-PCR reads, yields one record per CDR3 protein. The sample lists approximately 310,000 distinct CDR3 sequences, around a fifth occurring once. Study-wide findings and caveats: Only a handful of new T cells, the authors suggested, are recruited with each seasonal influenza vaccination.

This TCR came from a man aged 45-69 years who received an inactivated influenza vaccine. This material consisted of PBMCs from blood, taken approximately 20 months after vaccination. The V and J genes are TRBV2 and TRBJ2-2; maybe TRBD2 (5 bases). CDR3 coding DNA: TGTGCCAGCAGGAAACTAGTTTCGAACACCGGGGAGCTGTTTTTT. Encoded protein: CASRKLVSNTGELFF.